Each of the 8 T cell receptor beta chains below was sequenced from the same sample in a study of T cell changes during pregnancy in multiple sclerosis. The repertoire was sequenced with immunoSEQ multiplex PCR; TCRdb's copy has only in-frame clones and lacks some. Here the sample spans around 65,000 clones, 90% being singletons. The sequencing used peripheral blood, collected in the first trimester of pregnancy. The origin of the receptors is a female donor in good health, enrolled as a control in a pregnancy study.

Here the CDR3 reads CAWSVLSGRTGELFF. In DNA form, the CDR3 reads TGTGCCTGGAGTGTACTGTCAGGGAGGACCGGGGAGCTGTTTTTT. This rearrangement joins TRBV30 to TRBJ2-2; maybe TRBD2 (6 bases). This CDR3 is 15 amino acids long. Trimming left V 0 bases short and J 5 bases short, with 13 bases between. Germline CDR1 and CDR2: GTSNPN and SVGIG (reference sequence).

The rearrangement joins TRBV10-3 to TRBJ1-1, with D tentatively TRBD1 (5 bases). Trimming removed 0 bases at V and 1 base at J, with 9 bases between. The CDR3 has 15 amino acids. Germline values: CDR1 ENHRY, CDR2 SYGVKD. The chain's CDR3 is CAISESGGGNTEAFF. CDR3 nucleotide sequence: TGTGCCATCAGTGAGTCGGGGGGTGGGAACACTGAAGCTTTCTTT.

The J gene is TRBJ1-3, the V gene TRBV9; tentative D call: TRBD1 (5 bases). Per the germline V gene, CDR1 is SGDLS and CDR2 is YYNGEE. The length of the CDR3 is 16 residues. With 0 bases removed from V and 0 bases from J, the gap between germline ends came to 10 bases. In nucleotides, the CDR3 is TGTGCCAGCAGCGTAGTCGGGGGACTCTCTGGAAACACCATATATTTT. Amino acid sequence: CASSVVGGLSGNTIYF.

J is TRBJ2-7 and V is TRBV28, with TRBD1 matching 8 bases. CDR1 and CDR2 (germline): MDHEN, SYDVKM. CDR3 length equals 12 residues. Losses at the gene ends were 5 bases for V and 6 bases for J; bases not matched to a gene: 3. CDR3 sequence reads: CASSRDRPEQYF. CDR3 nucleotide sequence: TGTGCCAGCAGTCGGGACAGGCCCGAGCAGTACTTC.

CDR3 in amino acids: CASSFAGANSQEQYF. The CDR3 bases are TGTGCCAGCAGTTTTGCGGGGGCGAACTCTCAAGAGCAGTACTTC. The V gene is TRBV28, the J gene TRBJ2-7; tentatively, D is TRBD2 (7 bases). Germline loops: CDR1 MDHEN, CDR2 SYDVKM. V lost 3 bases and J 7 bases, leaving 19 bases between the germline ends. This CDR3 spans 15 amino acids.

The CDR3 nucleotides are TGTGCCAGCAGTTACTTGCTCGGCAATGAGCAGTTCTTC. It codes for CASSYLLGNEQFF. V usage is TRBV6-5 and J usage is TRBJ2-1, with no clear D. V lost 1 base, J lost 6 bases, and 7 bases lay in between. This CDR3 comprises 13 residues. The germline CDR1 and CDR2 sequences are MNHEY and SVGAGI.

The CDR3 bases are TGTGCCAGCAGCGGCCCCCGGGACAGGGGATTGCTACCCTACGAGCAGTACTTC. Translation: CASSGPRDRGLLPYEQYF. V is TRBV28 and J is TRBJ2-7, with 10 positions matching TRBD1. This CDR3 comprises 18 residues. Germline CDR1 reads MDHEN; CDR2 reads SYDVKM. J gave up 2 bases and V 6 bases, and 16 bases lay outside the gene matches.

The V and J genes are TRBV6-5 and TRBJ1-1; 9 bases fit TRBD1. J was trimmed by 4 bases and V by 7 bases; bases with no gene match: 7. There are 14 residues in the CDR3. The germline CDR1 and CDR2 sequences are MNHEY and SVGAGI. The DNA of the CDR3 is TGTGCCAGCAATAACAGGGGGCCAGTCACTGAAGCTTTCTTT. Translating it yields CASNNRGPVTEAFF.